One and the same sample provided the 30 T cell receptor beta chains below, sequenced in a study of CD8 T cells in ankylosing spondylitis. The study, taken as a whole, reports: A TCR beta motif of roughly 8 highly homologous variants appeared characteristic of ankylosing spondylitis blood.

Using its own MiXCR run on the 5' RACE reads, TCRdb lists one record per CDR3 protein. The profile shows 670,000 or so distinct CDR3 sequences, around 19% of them singletons. Which antigens these TCRs recognize remains unknown. The specimen was blood, either unsorted or a sorted T cell fraction (not recorded which). These receptors originate from a male donor with ankylosing spondylitis.

This clonotype has only a few counts. This chain joins TRBV7-9 and TRBJ2-3; D is possibly TRBD2 (6 bases). CDR3 length: 14 amino acids. Trimming took off 7 bases at V and 0 bases at J, with 11 bases between the two ends. Germline CDR1 and CDR2: SEHNR and FQNEAQ (reference sequence). CDR3 protein: CASKSGQSTDTQYF. The CDR3 DNA reads as TGTGCCAGCAAGAGCGGGCAAAGCACAGATACGCAGTATTTT. Full variable domain (outside the CDR3, taken from reference TRBV7-9 and TRBJ2-3): DTGVSQNPRHKITKRGQNVTFRCDPISEHNRLYWYRQTLGQGPEFLTYFQNEAQLEKSRLLSDRFSAERPKGSFSTLEIQRTEQGDSAMYLCASKSGQSTDTQYFGPGTRLTVL.

There are a few counts of this clonotype. The V call is TRBV20-1, the J call TRBJ1-4, with TRBD1 as a possible D gene (6 bases). V dropped 2 bases and J dropped 1 base, with 14 bases sitting between them. From germline, CDR1 is DFQATT and CDR2 SNEGSKA (reference sequence). CDR3 length equals 16 residues. In DNA form, the CDR3 reads TGCAGTGCTAGAAACCCGGGACACCAAACTAATGAAAAACTGTTTTTT. This gives the protein CSARNPGHQTNEKLFF.

The V gene is TRBV20-1, the J gene TRBJ2-1, with 7 bases identical to TRBD1. V was clipped by 3 bases and J by 0 bases; unmatched bases: 5. CDR1 and CDR2 (germline): DFQATT, SNEGSKA (reference sequence). The CDR3 is made up of 15 amino acids. The CDR3 DNA sequence: TGCAGTGCTAGTGAGGGGGCCAGCTCCTACAATGAGCAGTTCTTC. As protein: CSASEGASSYNEQFF.

The CDR3 sequence is CASSQDGQGGSPLHF. The CDR3 DNA reads as TGTGCCAGCAGCCAAGACGGTCAGGGTGGCTCACCCCTCCACTTT. The genes are TRBV3-1 and TRBJ1-6, with a weak D call TRBD1 (5 bases). Between the trimmed V and J ends, which lost 0 bases and 10 bases, there was a span of 13 bases. The CDR3 totals 15 residues. Germline CDR1 LGHDT, CDR2 YNNKEL (reference sequence).

The chain carries TRBV9 and TRBJ1-6; no clear D. The germline V gene encodes CDR1 SGDLS and CDR2 YYNGEE. Trimming left V 2 bases short and J 9 bases short, with 12 bases between. The CDR3 extends over 14 amino acids. In DNA form, the CDR3 reads TGTGCCAGCAGCGTTGGGTTGTTTGCTTCACCCCTCCACTTT. Amino acid sequence: CASSVGLFASPLHF.

This clonotype has only a few counts. The chain has TRBV15 and TRBJ1-5, with TRBD1 as a possible D gene (5 bases). V was cut by 0 bases and J by 9 bases, with 15 bases left in between. CDR3 length equals 15 residues. Germline-derived CDR1 and CDR2 are LNHNV and YYDKDF (reference sequence). Here the CDR3 reads CATSRDRDGLWPQHF. The CDR3 DNA sequence: TGTGCCACCAGCAGAGACCGGGACGGCCTGTGGCCCCAGCATTTT. Drawing the rest from reference TRBV15 and TRBJ1-5, the complete variable domain is DAMVIQNPRYQVTQFGKPVTLSCSQTLNHNVMYWYQQKSSQAPKLLFHYYDKDFNNEADTPDNFQSRRPNTSFCFLDIRSPGLGDTAMYLCATSRDRDGLWPQHFGDGTRLSIL.

This chain joins TRBV5-6 and TRBJ1-6, with no clear D. This CDR3 has 15 residues. Germline lookup yields CDR1 SGHDT and CDR2 YYEEEE. The V and J ends lost 2 bases and 5 bases respectively, with 11 bases between them. The CDR3 sequence is CASSFFWRDNSPLHF. In DNA form, the CDR3 reads TGTGCCAGCAGCTTTTTCTGGCGGGATAATTCACCCCTCCACTTT.

V is TRBV3-1 and J is TRBJ2-7; TRBD2 agrees at 8 bases. This CDR3 is built from 13 residues. Germline V gene sequence: CDR1 LGHDT, CDR2 YNNKEL (reference sequence). V gave up 6 bases and J gave up 2 bases; unmatched junction bases: 3. The CDR3 region has the DNA TGTGCCAGCAGGCGGGGGGCAACCTACGAGCAGTACTTC. This encodes CASRRGATYEQYF.

This clonotype was found many times. The gene calls are TRBV12-3 or TRBV12-4 and TRBJ2-7, with 12 bases matching TRBD1. With V trimmed by 5 bases and J by 4 bases, 6 bases remained unmatched. CDR3 length: 15 amino acids. CDR3 amino acids: CASSHGTGGRYEQYF. The CDR3 DNA is TGTGCCAGCAGTCACGGGACAGGGGGCAGGTACGAGCAGTACTTC.

This clonotype came up a few times. This chain joins TRBV10-3 and TRBJ2-7; 10 bases are shared with TRBD2. CDR3 length: 15 amino acids. With 7 bases clipped from V and 3 bases from J, the junction kept 9 bases outside the gene matches. The V gene's germline CDR1 is ENHRY and CDR2 SYGVKD. CDR3 residues: CAITSRAGGNYEQYF. The CDR3, as DNA: TGTGCCATCACTTCCAGAGCGGGAGGGAACTACGAGCAGTACTTC.

This clonotype was detected many times. The chain uses TRBV10-2 and TRBJ1-5, with a tentative D call TRBD1 (5 bases). Trimming stripped 3 bases from V and 0 bases from J, with 12 bases between. The CDR3 consists of 16 residues. The germline gives CDR1 WSHSY, CDR2 SAAADI. CDR3 sequence: CASSESPGNSNQPQHF. The CDR3 nucleotides read TGCGCCAGCAGTGAATCGCCAGGGAATAGCAATCAGCCCCAGCATTTT.

This clonotype was seen a few times. This rearrangement joins TRBV5-1 to TRBJ2-7, with 9 positions matching TRBD1. This CDR3 is built from 13 residues. With 4 bases clipped from V and 6 bases from J, the junction kept 5 bases outside the gene matches. CDR1 and CDR2 from the germline V gene are SGHRS and YFSETQ. CDR3 nucleotide sequence: TGCGCCAGCAGCCATGGGACAGGGCGCGAGCAGTACTTC. The encoded protein is CASSHGTGREQYF.

The chain is built from TRBV27 and TRBJ2-1; 8 bases are shared with TRBD2. The CDR3 has 18 amino acids. J gave up 3 bases and V 3 bases, and 13 bases lay outside the gene matches. CDR1 is MNHEY, CDR2 SMNVEV, per germline (reference sequence). The CDR3 DNA sequence: TGTGCCAGCAGTTTTTGGCAGGCCGGGGGGGCCTTCTACAATGAGCAGTTCTTC. Translating it yields CASSFWQAGGAFYNEQFF.

This clonotype has just a few counts. CDR3 sequence reads: CSVIRNTGELFF. CDR3 DNA: TGCAGCGTTATACGAAACACCGGGGAGCTGTTTTTT. This chain uses TRBV29-1 with TRBJ2-2; D not resolved. Germline CDR1 and CDR2: SQVTM and ANQGSEA. CDR3 length: 12 amino acids. V dropped 5 bases and J dropped 2 bases, with 6 bases sitting between them.

This clonotype occurred a few times. V gene TRBV24-1 combines with J gene TRBJ2-1; possibly TRBD1 or TRBD2 for D (5 bases each). Trimming took off 9 bases at V and 10 bases at J, with 15 bases between the two ends. This CDR3 spans 12 amino acids. The germline V gene has CDR1 KGHDR and CDR2 SFDVKD. The CDR3 nucleotides are TGTGCCACCGGTGGCCGGGGCGGGGAGCAGTTCTTC. Encoded protein: CATGGRGGEQFF.

This clonotype was detected a few times. This chain joins TRBV11-1 and TRBJ1-4; 8 bases are shared with TRBD1. The length of the CDR3 is 18 residues. Losses at the gene ends were 5 bases for V and 6 bases for J; bases not matched to a gene: 17. Germline CDR1 is SGHAT and CDR2 is FQDESV (reference sequence). The CDR3 reads CASSPPLYGQGQDEKLFF. The CDR3 nucleotides are TGTGCCAGCAGCCCGCCGCTCTACGGACAGGGTCAGGATGAAAAACTGTTTTTT.

The chain links TRBV12-3 or TRBV12-4 to TRBJ2-7, with D possibly TRBD2 on 6 matching bases. The V end was cut by 6 bases, the J end by 7 bases, with 16 bases between. CDR3 length: 13 residues. The chain's CDR3 is CASRQTGEGEQYF. DNA for the CDR3: TGTGCCAGCAGACAAACGGGAGAGGGGGAGCAGTACTTC.

The gene calls are TRBV5-1 and TRBJ1-2, with D possibly matching TRBD1 (6 bases). V lost 5 bases to trimming and J lost 1 base, with 15 bases between them. The CDR3 runs 15 residues. Looked up from germline, CDR1 is SGHRS and CDR2 is YFSETQ. The CDR3 region is CASSPDRAFNYGYTF. The CDR3 DNA reads TGCGCCAGCAGTCCGGACAGAGCCTTTAACTATGGCTACACCTTC. Based on the CDR3 plus reference TRBV5-1 and TRBJ1-2, the full variable domain is KAGVTQTPRYLIKTRGQQVTLSCSPISGHRSVSWYQQTPGQGLQFLFEYFSETQRNKGNFPGRFSGRQFSNSRSEMNVSTLELGDSALYLCASSPDRAFNYGYTFGSGTRLTVV.

The V call is TRBV7-2, the J call TRBJ2-7; either TRBD1 or TRBD2 may supply D (5 bases each). V was pared by 2 bases and J by 2 bases, with 13 bases between. The CDR3 has 15 amino acids. Germline loops: CDR1 SGHTA, CDR2 FQGNSA. As DNA, the CDR3 is TGTGCCAGCAGCTTATTTGAGGGGCCAGCCTACGAGCAGTACTTC. It codes for CASSLFEGPAYEQYF.

This chain links TRBV10-3 with TRBJ2-7; 10 bases match TRBD2. Germline CDR1 is ENHRY and CDR2 is SYGVKD. Losses at the gene ends were 0 bases for V and 7 bases for J; bases not matched to a gene: 9. The CDR3 extends over 16 amino acids. CDR3 residues: CAISESLAGLRGEQYF. In DNA form, the CDR3 reads TGTGCCATCAGTGAGTCACTAGCGGGGCTTAGGGGAGAGCAGTACTTC.

The sample holds many counts of this clonotype. The V gene is TRBV12-3 or TRBV12-4, the J gene TRBJ2-1, with 7 positions matching TRBD2. The CDR3 runs 13 residues. J was trimmed by 9 bases and V by 1 base; bases with no gene match: 3. The CDR3 DNA reads TGTGCCAGCAGTTTAGGGGGGGGGATTGAGCAGTTCTTC. Translation: CASSLGGGIEQFF.

In its sample, this clonotype was seen a few times. The gene calls are TRBV24-1 and TRBJ2-2; TRBD2 is a possible D gene (6 bases). The CDR3 spans 13 residues. Germline V CDR1 and CDR2: KGHDR, SFDVKD. Trimming pared 8 bases from V and 2 bases from J, leaving 8 bases between. The DNA for the CDR3 is TGTGCCACCATGGAGGGAAACACCGGGGAGCTGTTTTTT. This gives the protein CATMEGNTGELFF.

This clonotype was seen only a few times. V gene TRBV5-5 combines with J gene TRBJ2-1; D is perhaps TRBD1 (6 bases). Germline CDR1 SGHKS, CDR2 YYEKEE (reference sequence). The CDR3 sequence is 15 residues long. The V and J ends lost 5 bases and 2 bases respectively, with 14 bases between them. This chain's CDR3 is CASSQGHITYNEQFF. The CDR3 region has the DNA TGTGCCAGCAGTCAGGGACACATTACCTACAATGAGCAGTTCTTC.

The rearrangement joins TRBV10-3 to TRBJ2-7; a weak D match, TRBD1 (6 bases). The ends were cut back, 2 bases at V and 6 bases at J, with 14 bases in the middle. The CDR3 loop spans 14 amino acids. The germline V gene has CDR1 ENHRY and CDR2 SYGVKD. The CDR3 spells CAISEITQGFEQYF. CDR3 nucleotide sequence: TGTGCCATCAGTGAGATAACTCAGGGGTTCGAGCAGTACTTC.

The rearrangement links TRBV4-3 to TRBJ2-1; 8 bases are a match to TRBD1. With 0 bases clipped from V and 0 bases from J, the junction kept 4 bases outside the gene matches. From germline, CDR1 is LGHNA and CDR2 YSLEER. This CDR3 is 17 amino acids long. The CDR3: CASSQDKTGASYNEQFF. The CDR3 bases are TGCGCCAGCAGCCAAGACAAGACAGGGGCCTCCTACAATGAGCAGTTCTTC.

This clonotype was counted a few times. The rearrangement uses TRBV27 and TRBJ2-1; TRBD2 matches at 10 bases. Germline lookup yields CDR1 MNHEY and CDR2 SMNVEV (reference sequence). The CDR3 loop spans 16 amino acids. After removal of 3 bases from V and 8 bases from J, the junction contained 10 bases not matched to a gene. The DNA for the CDR3 is TGTGCCAGCAGTTTTAAGCGGGGGGGCTCCAACCATGAGCAGTTCTTC. Protein sequence: CASSFKRGGSNHEQFF.

The chain has TRBV20-1 and TRBJ2-5, with 13 bases aligning to TRBD2. With V trimmed by 5 bases and J by 9 bases, 15 bases remained unmatched. The V gene's germline CDR1 is DFQATT and CDR2 SNEGSKA (reference sequence). The CDR3 contains 16 residues. The CDR3 DNA is TGCAGTGCTTCCGGGACTAGCGGGACTAGGGAGGCCTCCCAGTACTTC. The encoded protein is CSASGTSGTREASQYF.

This clonotype was detected a few times. The chain carries TRBV7-3 and TRBJ2-1; 11 bases fit TRBD1. Germline loops: CDR1 SGHTA, CDR2 FQGTGA. The V segment lost 5 bases and the J segment 2 bases; nucleotides outside the gene matches: 5. This CDR3 is built from 16 residues. CDR3 DNA sequence: TGTGCCAGCAGCCCATCGGACAGGGGGCCCTACAATGAGCAGTTCTTC. This translates into CASSPSDRGPYNEQFF.

This clonotype was counted a few times. The V and J genes are TRBV29-1 and TRBJ2-7; tentatively, D is TRBD2 (7 bases). V lost 6 bases, J lost 3 bases, and 15 bases lay in between. Germline V CDR1 and CDR2: SQVTM, ANQGSEA. The CDR3 totals 13 residues. CDR3 sequence reads: CSVRGGQSYEQYF. The CDR3 bases are TGCAGCGTGAGGGGGGGACAAAGCTACGAGCAGTACTTC.

This clonotype was found a few times. The gene calls are TRBV12-3 or TRBV12-4 and TRBJ2-7; TRBD2 matches at 8 bases. The CDR3 is 15 residues long. V gave up 6 bases and J gave up 3 bases; unmatched junction bases: 10. CDR3 nucleotide sequence: TGTGCCAGCAGCCCGGGGTCGGGACTAGTCTACGAGCAGTACTTC. Translating gives CASSPGSGLVYEQYF.